This T cell receptor beta chain came from a study of T cells in Graves' hyperthyroidism and ophthalmopathy. There were TCR beta CDR3 regions amplified from RNA transcripts. HTBI primers were the set used in a first-round RT-PCR of the TCR CDR3. TCRdb used MiXCR to reprocess the multiplex PCR reads, holding one entry per CDR3 protein. The data show over 200,000 distinct CDR3 sequences, about 17% seen once. CDR3 length equals 13 residues. Germline loops: CDR1 MNHNS, CDR2 SASEGT. Trimming removed 7 bases at V and 4 bases at J, with 13 bases between. This clonotype showed up many times. Patients counted as stable if ophthalmopathy did not develop within 18 months. Researchers barred patients who had uncontrolled infection, other autoimmune disease, pregnancy or lactation.

The rearrangement uses TRBV6-1 and TRBJ1-1; possible D gene TRBD1, 5 bases. This sequence was found in a middle-aged man with Graves' hyperthyroidism. Source material: blood. CDR3 bases: TGTGCCAGCACCAACGAGGGGTTCACTGAAGCTTTCTTT. This encodes CASTNEGFTEAFF.